Many counts were recorded for the clone carrying this T cell receptor (beta chain). These data belong to a study of Graves' ophthalmopathy and Graves' hyperthyroidism. The germline gives CDR1 DFQATT, CDR2 SNEGSKA (reference sequence). This CDR3 region has 13 residues. Trimming cost V 7 bases and J 4 bases; bases outside gene matches: 9. Amplification targeted the TCR beta CDR3 regions, with RNA transcripts as the source material. In the first round, RT-PCR was carried out with HTBI primers, and a multiplex PCR formed the second round. MiXCR was run by TCRdb on the multiplex PCR reads, yielding one entry per CDR3 protein. Of hundreds of thousands of distinct CDR3 sequences in the sample, 22% were seen once.

The sequenced material came from peripheral blood. The clonotype comes from a young woman with stable Graves' hyperthyroidism. Some clones in this sample may be carry-over from other donors' samples. This chain connects TRBV20-1 to TRBJ2-5; 7 nucleotides line up with TRBD2. CDR3 loop: CSVDGRTRETQYF. CDR3 sequence (DNA): TGCAGTGTTGACGGGAGGACCCGAGAGACCCAGTACTTC.